This T cell receptor (beta chain) was profiled in a study of blood T cell repertoires in COVID-19. On the study more broadly: The samples span acute and convalescent COVID-19 from the United States, Italy and Spain.

In germline, CDR1 is LNHDA, CDR2 SQIVND (reference sequence). The CDR3 spans 15 residues. Germline trimming cut 2 bases from V and 5 bases from J; bases unmatched to any gene: 7. As originally analysed: Estimation of nucleated cell counts was performed using reference gene primer amplification. Assay used: immunoSEQ multiplex PCR; TCRdb lists only in-frame clones, some missing. V, J and clone size reflect that table, while D and trimming were determined from the DNA. The sample lists about 260,000 clones, 80% to 95% occurring once. The sample consisted of peripheral blood. The gene calls are TRBV19 and TRBJ2-5; TRBD2 matches at 8 bases. The source of this sequence is a person between 18 and 35 years old with COVID-19, enrolled during active disease. CDR3 coding DNA: TGTGCCAGTAGTATAACTAGCGGCTGGGGTGAGACCCAGTACTTC. Translation: CASSITSGWGETQYF.